A selection of T cell receptor beta chains follows, all from one sample in a study of CD8 T cells in ankylosing spondylitis. TCRdb re-called the 5' RACE reads with MiXCR, one entry per CDR3 protein. The table has 50,000 or so distinct CDR3 sequences, about 7% seen once. The specimen was blood, either unsorted or a sorted T cell fraction (not recorded which). These receptors were taken from a female donor with ankylosing spondylitis or in good health (not recorded which). CDR3s include the opening cysteine and the closing phenylalanine or tryptophan. The D gene is left open where the match is weak. Size tells how often a clone was seen (once, few, many) or the class of an expanded clone, and some rows leave it out.

TRBV10-3	TRBD2	TRBJ2-1	many	CAISEERGDYNEQFF	TGTGCCATCAGTGAGGAGCGGGGGGACTACAATGAGCAGTTCTTC
TRBV5-1	.	TRBJ1-2	many	CASSFIQGGDGYTF	TGCGCCAGCAGCTTCATACAGGGAGGGGATGGCTACACCTTC
TRBV5-6	.	TRBJ2-7	many	CASSQGSYEQYF	TGTGCCAGCAGCCAGGGTTCCTACGAGCAGTACTTC
TRBV12-3/TRBV12-4	TRBD2	TRBJ2-5	many	CASRDSGGFYQETQYF	TGTGCCAGCAGAGATAGCGGGGGATTTTACCAAGAGACCCAGTACTTC
TRBV28	.	TRBJ1-2	few	CASGGGNNYGYTF	TGTGCCAGCGGGGGGGGCAATAACTATGGCTACACCTTC
TRBV2	TRBD1	TRBJ1-5	few	CASSEGQGSQPQHF	TGTGCCAGCAGTGAAGGACAGGGTAGTCAGCCCCAGCATTTT
TRBV5-6	.	TRBJ2-1	.	CASSLAGLATYNEQFF	TGTGCCAGCAGCTTGGCCGGGCTAGCGACCTACAATGAGCAGTTCTTC
TRBV5-3	.	TRBJ2-1	.	CAMSSGTNYNEQFF	TGTGCCATGAGCTCCGGGACCAACTACAATGAGCAGTTCTTC
TRBV12-3/TRBV12-4	TRBD2	TRBJ2-3	many	CASSTGFGGGASDTQYF	TGTGCCAGCAGTACCGGTTTCGGCGGGGGGGCCTCAGATACGCAGTATTTT
TRBV12-3/TRBV12-4	.	TRBJ1-4	many	CASSPWQGLNEKLFF	TGTGCCAGCAGCCCTTGGCAGGGGTTAAATGAAAAACTGTTTTTT
TRBV28	.	TRBJ1-5	many	CASIPPKGRGNQPQHF	TGTGCCAGCATCCCCCCTAAGGGCAGGGGCAATCAGCCCCAGCATTTT
TRBV12-3/TRBV12-4	TRBD1	TRBJ2-7	many	CASSLYGQGYEQYF	TGTGCCAGCAGTTTATACGGACAGGGGTACGAGCAGTACTTC
TRBV9	.	TRBJ2-2	few	CASSTGTAGGELFF	TGTGCCAGCAGCACGGGGACAGCGGGCGGGGAGCTGTTTTTT
TRBV7-2	.	TRBJ2-5	few	CASSLVLQETQYF	TGTGCCAGCAGCTTAGTGTTACAAGAGACCCAGTACTTC
TRBV7-6	.	TRBJ2-7	many	CASSLAQGNHEQYF	TGTGCCAGCAGCTTAGCACAAGGGAACCACGAGCAGTACTTC
TRBV5-1	.	TRBJ2-1	many	CASSLGQTYNEQFF	TGCGCCAGCAGCTTGGGACAGACGTACAATGAGCAGTTCTTC
TRBV24-1	.	TRBJ1-2	many	CATSDLQGNYGYTF	TGTGCCACCAGTGATTTGCAGGGCAACTATGGCTACACCTTC
TRBV10-3	.	TRBJ1-6	many	CAISDPRVNSPLHF	TGTGCCATCAGTGATCCCAGGGTAAATTCACCCCTCCACTTT
TRBV20-1	.	TRBJ2-1	many	CSAKRLGGYNEQFF	TGCAGTGCTAAAAGACTAGGGGGGTACAATGAGCAGTTCTTC
TRBV5-1	.	TRBJ1-2	many	CASSLSPGTQNYGYTF	TGCGCCAGCAGCCTCTCCCCCGGGACGCAAAACTATGGCTACACCTTC
TRBV10-3	.	TRBJ2-7	.	CAISGQDEQYF	TGTGCCATCAGTGGGCAAGACGAGCAGTACTTC
TRBV20-1	TRBD1	TRBJ1-4	.	CSGRAPGTGVLATNEKLFF	TGCAGTGGTAGGGCTCCGGGAACAGGGGTCCTTGCAACTAATGAAAAACTGTTTTTT
TRBV4-1	.	TRBJ2-5	many	CASSQLTYQETQYF	TGCGCCAGCAGCCAACTGACGTACCAAGAGACCCAGTACTTC
TRBV12-3/TRBV12-4	TRBD1	TRBJ2-5	many	CASSPGQTQETQYF	TGTGCCAGCAGTCCGGGACAGACGCAAGAGACCCAGTACTTC
TRBV12-3/TRBV12-4	TRBD2	TRBJ2-1	many	CASAGDEQFF	TGTGCCAGCGCGGGGGATGAGCAGTTCTTC
TRBV7-2	TRBD2	TRBJ2-3	many	CASRDYGGSTDTQYF	TGTGCCAGCAGGGATTACGGGGGGAGCACAGATACGCAGTATTTT
TRBV2	.	TRBJ2-1	many	CASSEERETGQFF	TGTGCCAGCAGTGAAGAGAGGGAAACGGGGCAGTTCTTC
TRBV6-2/TRBV6-3	.	TRBJ2-7	many	CASRTTGSSYEQYF	TGTGCCAGCAGGACGACAGGAAGCTCCTACGAGCAGTACTTC